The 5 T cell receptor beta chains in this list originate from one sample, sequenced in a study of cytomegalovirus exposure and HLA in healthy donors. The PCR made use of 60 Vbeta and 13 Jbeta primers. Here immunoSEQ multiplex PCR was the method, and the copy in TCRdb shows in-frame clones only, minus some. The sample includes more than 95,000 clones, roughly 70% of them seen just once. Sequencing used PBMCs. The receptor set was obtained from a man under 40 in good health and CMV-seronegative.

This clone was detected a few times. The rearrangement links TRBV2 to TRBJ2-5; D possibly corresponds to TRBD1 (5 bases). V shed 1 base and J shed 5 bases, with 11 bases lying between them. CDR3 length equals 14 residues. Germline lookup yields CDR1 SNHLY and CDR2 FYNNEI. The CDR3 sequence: CASSEGGSAETQYF. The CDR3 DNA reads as TGTGCCAGCAGTGAAGGGGGCTCAGCGGAGACCCAGTACTTC.

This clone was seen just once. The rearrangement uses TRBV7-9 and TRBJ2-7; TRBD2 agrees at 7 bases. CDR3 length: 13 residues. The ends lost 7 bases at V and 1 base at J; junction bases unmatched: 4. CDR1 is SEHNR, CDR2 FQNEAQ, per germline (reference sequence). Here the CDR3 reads CASTRRESYEQYF. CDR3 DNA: TGTGCCAGCACGCGGCGGGAGTCCTACGAGCAGTACTTC.

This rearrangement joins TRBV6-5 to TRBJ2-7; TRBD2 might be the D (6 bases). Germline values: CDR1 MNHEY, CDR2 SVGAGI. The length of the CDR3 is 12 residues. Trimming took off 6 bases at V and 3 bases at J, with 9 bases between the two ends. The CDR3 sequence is CASSSGLYEQYF. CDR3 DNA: TGTGCCAGCAGCTCGGGACTCTACGAGCAGTACTTC.

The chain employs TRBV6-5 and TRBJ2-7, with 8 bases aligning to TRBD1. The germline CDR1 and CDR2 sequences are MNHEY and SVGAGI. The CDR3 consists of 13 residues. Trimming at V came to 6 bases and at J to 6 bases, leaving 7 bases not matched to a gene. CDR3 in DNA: TGTGCCAGCAGCAGCCCAACAGGGGGCGAGCAGTACTTC. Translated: CASSSPTGGEQYF.

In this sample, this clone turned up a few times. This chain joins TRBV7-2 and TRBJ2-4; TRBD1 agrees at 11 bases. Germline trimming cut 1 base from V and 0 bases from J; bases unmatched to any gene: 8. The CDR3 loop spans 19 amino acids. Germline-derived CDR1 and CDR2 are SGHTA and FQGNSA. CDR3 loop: CASSLGTGTGGKAKNIQYF. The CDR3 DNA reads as TGTGCCAGCAGCTTAGGAACGGGGACAGGGGGAAAAGCCAAAAACATTCAGTACTTC.